The T cell receptor (beta chain) under discussion was sequenced for a study of CD8+ T cells in alopecia areata. Whole-study findings and limits: Especially in alopecia totalis/universalis, lesional scalp showed greater clonality than normal scalp did. Sharing of TCRs across patients appeared less clear than in mice, possibly for HLA-related reasons.

Collection of lesional scalp punch biopsies and peripheral blood was performed in alopecia areata patients. Sequencing relied on a cDNA template that was reverse transcribed from extracted RNA. Data came from immunoSEQ multiplex PCR; TCRdb stores just in-frame clones and leaves some out. The repertoire has 100,000 to 130,000 clones, under 60% of them found once; the top ten carry around a quarter. The V segment lost 5 bases and the J segment 0 bases; nucleotides outside the gene matches: 8. The CDR3 length is 16 residues. The V gene's germline CDR1 is MNHEY and CDR2 SMNVEV (reference sequence). In regard to this clone: Its antigen is not known.

This clonotype originated in a human donor with alopecia areata. The V call is TRBV27, the J call TRBJ2-3; 7 nucleotides line up with TRBD2. The sequencing input was NKG2D-low CD8+ T cells sorted from blood. CDR3 protein: CASSLRDYHSTDTQYF. In DNA, the CDR3 is TGTGCCAGCAGTCTGCGGGACTACCATAGCACAGATACGCAGTATTTT.